This TCR beta chain was identified in a study of cytomegalovirus exposure and HLA in healthy donors. Study information: Sequencing of 180 million or so T cells in an earlier analysis found 95 million to 120 million unique TCR beta sequences.

The PCR had 60 Vbeta and 13 Jbeta primers. Only in-frame clones appear in the TCRdb table, and some are missing; sequencing was by immunoSEQ multiplex PCR. The table includes hundreds of thousands of clones, just over 70% detected once. On this clone itself: The antigen is unknown.

Whole-study results and caveats: Because they were indistinguishable, some V segments, including TRBV6-2 and TRBV6-3, were excluded. HLA allele associations emerged for some 16,000 TCR beta sequences in a later analysis, at 0.05 false discovery rate.

Deletions cut 10 bases from V and 6 bases from J, with 20 bases between. Germline loops: CDR1 ENHRY, CDR2 SYGVKD. This CDR3 has 14 residues. The J gene is TRBJ2-3, the V gene TRBV10-3, with unresolved D. This sequence was found in a female donor in good health and CMV-seronegative. The specimen sequenced was PBMCs. CDR3 in DNA: TGTGCCACCGAGCACGAGTTCGTCGCGGATACGCAGTATTTT. Residues: CATEHEFVADTQYF.